One and the same sample provided the 8 T cell receptor beta chains below, sequenced in a study of blood T cell repertoires in COVID-19. TCRdb's copy holds only in-frame clones and misses some; the assay was immunoSEQ multiplex PCR. The sample yields 27,000 or so clones, around 82% seen once. Sample: peripheral blood. The source is an elderly man with active or convalescent COVID-19.

With respect to this clone: A read error may account for a junction end that differs from germline. In DNA form, the CDR3 reads TGTGCCAGCAGCCCCTATAATGAGCAGTTCTTC. The encoded protein is CASSPYNEQFF. J is TRBJ2-1 and V is TRBV11-2; D unresolved. The CDR3 has 11 residues. The germline CDR1 and CDR2 sequences are SGHAT and FQNNGV.

The chain employs TRBV5-1 and TRBJ1-3, with 8 bases aligning to TRBD1. The V gene's germline CDR1 is SGHRS and CDR2 YFSETQ. With 3 bases clipped from V and 4 bases from J, the junction kept 9 bases outside the gene matches. This CDR3 is 16 amino acids long. Written as DNA, the CDR3 is TGCGCCAGCAGCTCGCAGACAGGGGTAACAGGAAACACCATATATTTT. Translation: CASSSQTGVTGNTIYF. Together with reference TRBV5-1 and TRBJ1-3, the CDR3 gives the full variable domain: KAGVTQTPRYLIKTRGQQVTLSCSPISGHRSVSWYQQTPGQGLQFLFEYFSETQRNKGNFPGRFSGRQFSNSRSEMNVSTLELGDSALYLCASSSQTGVTGNTIYFGEGSWLTVV.

The table lists this clone with a few counts. V and J are TRBV6-5 and TRBJ1-5; TRBD1 matches at 7 bases. CDR3 length: 14 amino acids. Looked up from germline, CDR1 is MNHEY and CDR2 is SVGAGI. V trimming: 6 bases; J trimming: 7 bases; junction bases outside the gene matches: 9. The CDR3: CASRPDRVEQPQHF. DNA for the CDR3: TGTGCCAGCAGACCCGACAGGGTCGAGCAGCCCCAGCATTTT.

The chain recombines TRBV3-1 (or the pseudogene TRBV3-2) with TRBJ2-5, with a weak D call TRBD1 (6 bases). The CDR3 totals 13 residues. The V end was cut by 6 bases, the J end by 3 bases, with 11 bases between. Germline V gene sequence: CDR1 LGHDT, CDR2 YNNKEL (reference sequence). For the CDR3, the DNA is TGTGCCAGCAGGGGACAAACTAAAGAGACCCAGTACTTC. This sequence encodes CASRGQTKETQYF.

The V call is TRBV5-4, the J call TRBJ1-1; D not resolved. This CDR3 comprises 14 residues. CDR1 SGHNT and CDR2 YYREEE come from the germline V gene (reference sequence). Trimming removed 3 bases from V and 0 bases from J, with 9 bases in between. Here the CDR3 reads CASSSSSMNTEAFF. The CDR3, as DNA: TGTGCCAGCAGCTCTTCCAGTATGAACACTGAAGCTTTCTTT.

The V and J genes are TRBV19 and TRBJ2-1; perhaps TRBD1 as D (6 bases). V gave up 6 bases and J gave up 1 base, with 22 bases separating them. The CDR3 is 18 residues long. Germline V lookup: CDR1 LNHDA, CDR2 SQIVND (reference sequence). Here the CDR3 DNA reads TGTGCCAGTAGGCACCCCCACAGGGCCGCTCGTTCCTACAATGAGCAGTTCTTC. Protein: CASRHPHRAARSYNEQFF. Together with reference TRBV19 and TRBJ2-1, the CDR3 gives the full variable domain: DGGITQSPKYLFRKEGQNVTLSCEQNLNHDAMYWYRQDPGQGLRLIYYSQIVNDFQKGDIAEGYSVSREKKESFPLTVTSAQKNPTAFYLCASRHPHRAARSYNEQFFGPGTRLTVL.

V is TRBV5-1 and J is TRBJ2-7; D unclear. V lost 1 base and J 6 bases, leaving 14 bases between the germline ends. CDR3 length: 14 amino acids. The germline CDR1 and CDR2 sequences are SGHRS and YFSETQ. CDR3 nucleotides: TGCGCCAGCAGCTTGTTTCGAGCTCTCGGCGAGCAGTACTTC. Encoded protein: CASSLFRALGEQYF. Combining the CDR3 with reference TRBV5-1 and TRBJ2-7 gives the whole variable domain KAGVTQTPRYLIKTRGQQVTLSCSPISGHRSVSWYQQTPGQGLQFLFEYFSETQRNKGNFPGRFSGRQFSNSRSEMNVSTLELGDSALYLCASSLFRALGEQYFGPGTRLTVT.

This chain joins TRBV11-2 and TRBJ1-1; 7 bases fit TRBD1. In germline, CDR1 is SGHAT, CDR2 FQNNGV. This CDR3 is 18 amino acids long. The ends lost 5 bases at V and 1 base at J; junction bases unmatched: 16. CDR3: CASSPTDRPFIKNTEAFF. The CDR3 DNA follows: TGTGCCAGCAGCCCTACGGACAGGCCGTTCATTAAGAACACTGAAGCTTTCTTT.